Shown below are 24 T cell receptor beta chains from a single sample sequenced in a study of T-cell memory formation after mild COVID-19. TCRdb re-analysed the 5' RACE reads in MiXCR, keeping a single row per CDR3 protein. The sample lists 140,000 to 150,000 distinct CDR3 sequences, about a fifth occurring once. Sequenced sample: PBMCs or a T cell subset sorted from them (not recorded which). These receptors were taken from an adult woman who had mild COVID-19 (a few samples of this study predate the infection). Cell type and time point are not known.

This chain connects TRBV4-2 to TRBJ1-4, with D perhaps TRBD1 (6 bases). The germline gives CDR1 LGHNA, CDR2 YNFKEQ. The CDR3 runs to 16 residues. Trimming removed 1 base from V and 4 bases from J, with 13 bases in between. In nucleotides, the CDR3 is TGTGCCAGCAGCCAAGCCGATCAGGGGAATAATGAAAAACTGTTTTTT. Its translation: CASSQADQGNNEKLFF.

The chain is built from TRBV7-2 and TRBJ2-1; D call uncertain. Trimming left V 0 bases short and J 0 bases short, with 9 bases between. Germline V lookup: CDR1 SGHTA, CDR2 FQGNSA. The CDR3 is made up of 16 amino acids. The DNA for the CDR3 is TGTGCCAGCAGCTTAGCCGGCGCAGGCTCCTACAATGAGCAGTTCTTC. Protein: CASSLAGAGSYNEQFF.

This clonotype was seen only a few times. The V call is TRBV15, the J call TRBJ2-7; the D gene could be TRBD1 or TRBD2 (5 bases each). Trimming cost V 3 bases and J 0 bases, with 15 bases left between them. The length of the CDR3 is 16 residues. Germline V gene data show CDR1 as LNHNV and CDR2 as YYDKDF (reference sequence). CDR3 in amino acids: CATSSGGREFSYEQYF. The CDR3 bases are TGTGCCACCAGCAGTGGGGGTCGGGAATTCTCCTACGAGCAGTACTTC.

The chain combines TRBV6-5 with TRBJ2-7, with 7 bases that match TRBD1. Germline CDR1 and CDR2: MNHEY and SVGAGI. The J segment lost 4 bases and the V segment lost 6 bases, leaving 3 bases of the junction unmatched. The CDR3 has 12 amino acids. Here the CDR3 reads CASRNRGYEQYF. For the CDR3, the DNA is TGTGCCAGCAGAAACAGGGGTTACGAGCAGTACTTC.

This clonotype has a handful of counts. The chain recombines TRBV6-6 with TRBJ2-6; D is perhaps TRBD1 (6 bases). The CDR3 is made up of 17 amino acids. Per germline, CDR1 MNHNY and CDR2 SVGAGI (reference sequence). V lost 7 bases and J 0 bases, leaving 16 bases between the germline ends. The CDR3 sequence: CASTGRGSLSGANVLTF. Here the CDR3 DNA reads TGTGCCAGCACCGGCAGGGGCTCCCTCTCTGGGGCCAACGTCCTGACTTTC.

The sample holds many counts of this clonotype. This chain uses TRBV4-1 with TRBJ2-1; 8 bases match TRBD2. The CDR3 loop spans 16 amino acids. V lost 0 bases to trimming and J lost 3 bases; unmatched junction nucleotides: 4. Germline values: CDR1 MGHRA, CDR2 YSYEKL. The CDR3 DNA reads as TGCGCCAGCAGCCAAGAAACGGGACTAGACTACAATGAGCAGTTCTTC. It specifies CASSQETGLDYNEQFF.

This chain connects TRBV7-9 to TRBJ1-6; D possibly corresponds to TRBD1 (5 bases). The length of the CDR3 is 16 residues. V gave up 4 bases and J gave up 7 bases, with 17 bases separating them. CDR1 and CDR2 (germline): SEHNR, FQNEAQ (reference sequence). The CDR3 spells CASSSADTGANSPLHF. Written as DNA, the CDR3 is TGTGCCAGCAGCTCCGCCGACACAGGAGCCAATTCACCCCTCCACTTT.

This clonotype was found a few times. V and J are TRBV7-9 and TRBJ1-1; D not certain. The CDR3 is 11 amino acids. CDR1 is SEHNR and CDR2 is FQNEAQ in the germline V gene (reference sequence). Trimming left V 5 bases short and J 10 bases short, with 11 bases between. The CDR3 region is CASSQEGGAFF. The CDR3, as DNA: TGTGCCAGCAGCCAGGAGGGAGGAGCTTTCTTT. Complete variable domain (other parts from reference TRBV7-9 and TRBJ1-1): DTGVSQNPRHKITKRGQNVTFRCDPISEHNRLYWYRQTLGQGPEFLTYFQNEAQLEKSRLLSDRFSAERPKGSFSTLEIQRTEQGDSAMYLCASSQEGGAFFGQGTRLTVV.

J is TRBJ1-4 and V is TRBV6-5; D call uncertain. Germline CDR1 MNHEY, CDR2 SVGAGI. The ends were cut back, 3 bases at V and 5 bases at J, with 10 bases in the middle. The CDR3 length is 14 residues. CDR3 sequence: CASSYQARNEKLFF. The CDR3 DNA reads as TGTGCCAGCAGTTATCAGGCCCGGAATGAAAAACTGTTTTTT.

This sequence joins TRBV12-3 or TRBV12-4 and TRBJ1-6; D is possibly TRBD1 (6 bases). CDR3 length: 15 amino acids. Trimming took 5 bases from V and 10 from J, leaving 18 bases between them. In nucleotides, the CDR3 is TGTGCCAGCAGTCCTCCCGGGACATTGAGATCACCCCTCCACTTT. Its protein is CASSPPGTLRSPLHF.

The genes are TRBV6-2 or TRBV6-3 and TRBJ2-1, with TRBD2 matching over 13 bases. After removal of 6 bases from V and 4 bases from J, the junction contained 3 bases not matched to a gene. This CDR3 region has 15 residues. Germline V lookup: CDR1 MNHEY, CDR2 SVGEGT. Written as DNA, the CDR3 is TGTGCCAGCAGCCGGGGACTAGCGGGGTACAATGAGCAGTTCTTC. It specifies CASSRGLAGYNEQFF.

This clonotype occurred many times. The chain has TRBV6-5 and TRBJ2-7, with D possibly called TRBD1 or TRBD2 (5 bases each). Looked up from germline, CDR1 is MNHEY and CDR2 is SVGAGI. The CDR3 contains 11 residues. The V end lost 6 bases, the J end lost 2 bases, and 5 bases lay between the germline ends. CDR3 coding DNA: TGTGCCAGCAGGGGACCCTACGAGCAGTACTTC. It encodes CASRGPYEQYF.

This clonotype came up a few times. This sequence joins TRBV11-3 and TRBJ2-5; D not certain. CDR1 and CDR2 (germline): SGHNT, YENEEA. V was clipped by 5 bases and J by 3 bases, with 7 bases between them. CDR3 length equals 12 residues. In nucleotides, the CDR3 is TGTGCCAGCAGCCTCCTTAAAGAGACCCAGTACTTC. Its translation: CASSLLKETQYF. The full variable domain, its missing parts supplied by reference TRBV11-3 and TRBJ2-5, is EAGVVQSPRYKIIEKKQPVAFWCNPISGHNTLYWYLQNLGQGPELLIRYENEEAVDDSQLPKDRFSAERLKGVDSTLKIQPAELGDSAVYLCASSLLKETQYFGPGTRLLVL.

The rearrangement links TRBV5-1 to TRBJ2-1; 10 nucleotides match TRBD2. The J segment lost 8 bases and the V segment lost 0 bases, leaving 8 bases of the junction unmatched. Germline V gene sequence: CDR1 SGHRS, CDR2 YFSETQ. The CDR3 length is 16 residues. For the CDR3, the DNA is TGCGCCAGCAGCTTGGTCAGCGGGAGGGTAAGCGATGAGCAGTTCTTC. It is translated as CASSLVSGRVSDEQFF.

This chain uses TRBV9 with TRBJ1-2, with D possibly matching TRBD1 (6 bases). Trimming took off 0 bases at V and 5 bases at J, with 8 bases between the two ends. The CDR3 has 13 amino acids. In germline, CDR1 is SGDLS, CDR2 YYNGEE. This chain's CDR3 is CASSVARGYGYTF. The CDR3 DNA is TGTGCCAGCAGCGTAGCCAGGGGATATGGCTACACCTTC.

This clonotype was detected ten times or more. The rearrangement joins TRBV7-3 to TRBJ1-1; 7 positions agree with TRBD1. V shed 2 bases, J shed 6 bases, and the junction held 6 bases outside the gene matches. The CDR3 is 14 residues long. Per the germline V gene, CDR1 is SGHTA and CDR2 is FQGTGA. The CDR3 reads CASSLGPGTAEAFF. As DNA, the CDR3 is TGTGCCAGCAGCTTAGGCCCCGGGACAGCTGAAGCTTTCTTT.

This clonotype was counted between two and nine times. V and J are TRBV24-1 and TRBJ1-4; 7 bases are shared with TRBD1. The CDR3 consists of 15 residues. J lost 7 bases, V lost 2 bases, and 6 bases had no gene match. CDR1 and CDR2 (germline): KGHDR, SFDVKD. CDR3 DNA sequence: TGTGCCACCAGTGATTCGACAGGGAGGGCTGAAAAACTGTTTTTT. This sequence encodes CATSDSTGRAEKLFF.

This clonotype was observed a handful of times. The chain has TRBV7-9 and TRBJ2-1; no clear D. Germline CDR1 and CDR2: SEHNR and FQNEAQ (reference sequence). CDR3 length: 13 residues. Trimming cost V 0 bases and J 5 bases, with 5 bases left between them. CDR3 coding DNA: TGTGCCAGCAGCTTAGCGAGTAACAATGAGCAGTTCTTC. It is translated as CASSLASNNEQFF.

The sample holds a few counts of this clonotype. The CDR3 DNA sequence: TGTGCCAGCAGCCCCCTCGGGGCCGGGGAGCTGTTTTTT. It yields the protein CASSPLGAGELFF. J is TRBJ2-2 and V is TRBV7-6, with D possibly being TRBD2 (5 bases). V was clipped by 5 bases and J by 6 bases, with 10 bases between them. CDR1 is SGHVS, CDR2 FNYEAQ, per germline. The CDR3 is 13 amino acids. Full variable domain (outside the CDR3, taken from reference TRBV7-6 and TRBJ2-2): GAGVSQSPRYKVTKRGQDVALRCDPISGHVSLYWYRQALGQGPEFLTYFNYEAQQDKSGLPNDRFSAERPEGSISTLTIQRTEQRDSAMYRCASSPLGAGELFFGEGSRLTVL.

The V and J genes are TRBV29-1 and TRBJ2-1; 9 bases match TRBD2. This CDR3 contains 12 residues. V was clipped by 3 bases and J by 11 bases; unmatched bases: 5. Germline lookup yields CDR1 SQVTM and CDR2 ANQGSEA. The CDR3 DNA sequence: TGCAGCGTTGAGGGTAGCGGGGGCCAGCAGTTCTTC. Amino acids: CSVEGSGGQQFF.

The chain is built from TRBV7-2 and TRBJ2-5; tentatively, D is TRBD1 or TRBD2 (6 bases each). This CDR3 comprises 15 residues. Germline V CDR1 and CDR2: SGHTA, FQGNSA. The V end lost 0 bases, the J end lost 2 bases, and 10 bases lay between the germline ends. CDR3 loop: CASSLAGGFQETQYF. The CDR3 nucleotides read TGTGCCAGCAGCTTAGCGGGGGGCTTTCAAGAGACCCAGTACTTC.

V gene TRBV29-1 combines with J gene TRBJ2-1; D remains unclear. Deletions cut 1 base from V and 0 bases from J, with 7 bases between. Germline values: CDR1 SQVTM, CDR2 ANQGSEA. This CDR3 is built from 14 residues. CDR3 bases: TGCAGCGTTGAAGGCGGAAGCTCCTACAATGAGCAGTTCTTC. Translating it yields CSVEGGSSYNEQFF.

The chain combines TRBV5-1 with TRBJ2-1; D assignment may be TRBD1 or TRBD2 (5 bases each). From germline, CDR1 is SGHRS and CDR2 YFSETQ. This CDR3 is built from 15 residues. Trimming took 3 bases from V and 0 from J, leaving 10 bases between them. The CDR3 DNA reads TGCGCCAGCAGCTGGGACGCGAGCTCCTACAATGAGCAGTTCTTC. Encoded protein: CASSWDASSYNEQFF.

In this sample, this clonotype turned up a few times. For the CDR3, the DNA is TGTGCCAGCAGTCCGGGGACTCTAGGATCCAGTGAGCAGTTCTTC. Residues: CASSPGTLGSSEQFF. This chain joins TRBV12-3 or TRBV12-4 and TRBJ2-1; D is possibly TRBD2 (6 bases). V was clipped by 5 bases and J by 9 bases, with 20 bases between them. This CDR3 is built from 15 residues.